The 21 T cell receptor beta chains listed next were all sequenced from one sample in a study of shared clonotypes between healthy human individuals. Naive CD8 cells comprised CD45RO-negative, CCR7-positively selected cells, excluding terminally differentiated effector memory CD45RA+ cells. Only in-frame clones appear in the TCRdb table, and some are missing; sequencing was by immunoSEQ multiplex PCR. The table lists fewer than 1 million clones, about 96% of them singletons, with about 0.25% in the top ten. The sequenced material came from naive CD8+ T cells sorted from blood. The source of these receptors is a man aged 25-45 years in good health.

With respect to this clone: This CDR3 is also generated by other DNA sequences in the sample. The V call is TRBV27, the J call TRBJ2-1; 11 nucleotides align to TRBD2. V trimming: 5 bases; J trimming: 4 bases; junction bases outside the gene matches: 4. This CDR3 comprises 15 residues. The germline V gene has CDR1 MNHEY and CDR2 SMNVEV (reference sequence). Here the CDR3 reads CASSEGTSGYNEQFF. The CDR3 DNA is TGTGCCAGCAGTGAAGGGACTAGCGGATACAATGAGCAGTTCTTC.

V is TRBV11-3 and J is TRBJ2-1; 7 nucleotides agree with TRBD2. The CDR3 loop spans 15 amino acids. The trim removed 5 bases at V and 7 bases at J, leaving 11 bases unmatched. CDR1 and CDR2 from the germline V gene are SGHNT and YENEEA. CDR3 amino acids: CASSPRLAGENEQFF. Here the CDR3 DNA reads TGTGCCAGCAGCCCCCGACTAGCTGGGGAGAATGAGCAGTTCTTC.

The CDR3 DNA reads TGTGCCAGCAGTCGGATGGGGAACGTCCTGACTTTC. It yields the protein CASSRMGNVLTF. The chain employs TRBV27 and TRBJ2-6; D is ambiguous. The V gene lost 5 bases and the J gene lost 10 bases, with 9 bases spanning the gap. CDR1 is MNHEY, CDR2 SMNVEV, per germline (reference sequence). The CDR3 runs to 12 residues.

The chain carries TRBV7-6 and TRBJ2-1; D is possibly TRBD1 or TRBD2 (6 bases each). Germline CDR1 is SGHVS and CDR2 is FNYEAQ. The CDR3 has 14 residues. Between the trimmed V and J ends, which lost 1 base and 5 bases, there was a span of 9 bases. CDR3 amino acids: CASSLVGGHNEQFF. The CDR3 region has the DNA TGTGCCAGCAGCTTAGTTGGGGGGCACAATGAGCAGTTCTTC.

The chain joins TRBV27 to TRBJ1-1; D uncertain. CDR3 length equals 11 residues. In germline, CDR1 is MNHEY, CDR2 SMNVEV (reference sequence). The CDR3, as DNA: TGTGCGATACTTCGTGGCACTGAAGCTTTCTTT. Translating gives CAILRGTEAFF.

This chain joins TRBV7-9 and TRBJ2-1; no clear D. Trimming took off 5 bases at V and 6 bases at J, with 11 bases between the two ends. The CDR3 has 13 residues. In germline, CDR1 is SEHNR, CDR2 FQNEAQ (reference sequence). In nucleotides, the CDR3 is TGTGCCAGCAGCCCCACCCCCAGCAATGAGCAGTTCTTC. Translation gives CASSPTPSNEQFF.

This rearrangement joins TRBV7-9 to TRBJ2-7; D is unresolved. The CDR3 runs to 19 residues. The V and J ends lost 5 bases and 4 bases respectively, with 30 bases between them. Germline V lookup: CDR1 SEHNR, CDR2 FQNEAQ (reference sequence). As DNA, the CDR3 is TGTGCCAGCAGCGGATACTCGGGTGGGCGCACATTACCTCCTTACGAGCAGTACTTC. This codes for CASSGYSGGRTLPPYEQYF.

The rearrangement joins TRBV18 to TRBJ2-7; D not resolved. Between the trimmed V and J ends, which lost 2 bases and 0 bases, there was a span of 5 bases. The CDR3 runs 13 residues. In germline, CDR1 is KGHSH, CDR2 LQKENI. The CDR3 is CASSPYGSYEQYF. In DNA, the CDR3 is TGTGCCAGCTCACCATACGGCTCCTACGAGCAGTACTTC.

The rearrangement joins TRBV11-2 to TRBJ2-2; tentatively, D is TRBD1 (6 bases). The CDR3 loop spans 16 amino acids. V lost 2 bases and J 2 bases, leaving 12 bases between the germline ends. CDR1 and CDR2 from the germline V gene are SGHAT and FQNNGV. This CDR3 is CASSLSRTENTGELFF. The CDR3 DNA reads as TGTGCCAGCAGCTTAAGTAGGACAGAAAACACCGGGGAGCTGTTTTTT.

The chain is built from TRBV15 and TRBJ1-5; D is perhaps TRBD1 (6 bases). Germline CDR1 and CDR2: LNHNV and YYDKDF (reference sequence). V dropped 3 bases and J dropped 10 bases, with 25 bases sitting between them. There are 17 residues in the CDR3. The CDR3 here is CATSSNRLGEDRPPQHF. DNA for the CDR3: TGTGCCACCAGCAGTAACAGACTTGGGGAAGACAGGCCCCCCCAGCATTTT. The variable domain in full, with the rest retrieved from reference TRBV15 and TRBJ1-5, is DAMVIQNPRYQVTQFGKPVTLSCSQTLNHNVMYWYQQKSSQAPKLLFHYYDKDFNNEADTPDNFQSRRPNTSFCFLDIRSPGLGDTAMYLCATSSNRLGEDRPPQHFGDGTRLSIL.

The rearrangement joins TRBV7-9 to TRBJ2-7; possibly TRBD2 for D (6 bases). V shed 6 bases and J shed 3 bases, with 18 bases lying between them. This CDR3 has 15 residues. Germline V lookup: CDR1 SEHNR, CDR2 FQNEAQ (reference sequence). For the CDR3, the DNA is TGTGCCAGCAGTTCGGGGGAGCGATGGTACTACGAGCAGTACTTC. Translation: CASSSGERWYYEQYF.

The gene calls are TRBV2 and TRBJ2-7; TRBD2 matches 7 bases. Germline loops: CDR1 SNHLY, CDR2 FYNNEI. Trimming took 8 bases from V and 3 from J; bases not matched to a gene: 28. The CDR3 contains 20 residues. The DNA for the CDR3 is TGTGCCAGCCTTCGCAGGGCTAGCGGTGAGAACCCAACCTCCCTCTACGAGCAGTACTTC. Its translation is CASLRRASGENPTSLYEQYF. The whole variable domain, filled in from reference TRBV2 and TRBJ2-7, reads EPEVTQTPSHQVTQMGQEVILRCVPISNHLYFYWYRQILGQKVEFLVSFYNNEISEKSEIFDDQFSVERPDGSNFTLKIRSTKLEDSAMYFCASLRRASGENPTSLYEQYFGPGTRLTVT.

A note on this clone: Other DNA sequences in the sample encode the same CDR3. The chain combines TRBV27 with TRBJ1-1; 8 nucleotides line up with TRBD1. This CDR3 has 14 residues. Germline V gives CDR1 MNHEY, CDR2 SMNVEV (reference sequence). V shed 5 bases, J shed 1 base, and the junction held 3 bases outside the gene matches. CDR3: CASSPGTGNTEAFF. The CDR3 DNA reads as TGTGCCAGCAGTCCGGGGACAGGGAACACTGAAGCTTTCTTT.

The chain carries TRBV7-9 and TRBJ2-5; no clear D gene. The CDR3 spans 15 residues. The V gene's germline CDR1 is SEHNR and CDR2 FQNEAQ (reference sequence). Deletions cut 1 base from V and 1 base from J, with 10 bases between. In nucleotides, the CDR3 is TGTGCCAGCAGCTTAGATCCAGGCCCCCAAGAGACCCAGTACTTC. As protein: CASSLDPGPQETQYF.

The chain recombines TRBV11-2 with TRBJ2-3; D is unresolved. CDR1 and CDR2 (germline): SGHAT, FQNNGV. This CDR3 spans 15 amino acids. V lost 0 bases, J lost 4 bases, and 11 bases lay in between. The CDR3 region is CASSLDPGRPDTQYF. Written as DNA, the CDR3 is TGTGCCAGCAGCTTAGATCCCGGACGACCAGATACGCAGTATTTT.

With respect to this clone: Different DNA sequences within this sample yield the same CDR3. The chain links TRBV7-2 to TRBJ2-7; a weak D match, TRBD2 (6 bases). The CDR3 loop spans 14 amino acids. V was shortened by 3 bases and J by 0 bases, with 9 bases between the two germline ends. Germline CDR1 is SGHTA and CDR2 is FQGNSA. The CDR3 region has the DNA TGTGCCAGCAGCTTTTTCGGGAGCTCCTACGAGCAGTACTTC. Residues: CASSFFGSSYEQYF.

Here the CDR3 reads CASSVVEFEQFF. The CDR3 region has the DNA TGTGCCAGCAGCGTAGTTGAGTTTGAGCAGTTCTTC. The chain uses TRBV9 and TRBJ2-1; D gene uncertain. Per germline, CDR1 SGDLS and CDR2 YYNGEE. The germline V and J ends were trimmed by 0 bases and 9 bases, with 7 bases remaining between them. CDR3 length: 12 amino acids.

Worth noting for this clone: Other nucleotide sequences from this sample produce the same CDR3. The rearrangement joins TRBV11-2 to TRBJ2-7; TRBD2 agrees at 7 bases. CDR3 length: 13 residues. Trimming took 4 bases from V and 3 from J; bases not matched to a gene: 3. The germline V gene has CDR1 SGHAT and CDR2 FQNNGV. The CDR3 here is CASSSTSSYEQYF. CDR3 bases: TGTGCCAGCAGCTCGACTAGCAGCTACGAGCAGTACTTC.

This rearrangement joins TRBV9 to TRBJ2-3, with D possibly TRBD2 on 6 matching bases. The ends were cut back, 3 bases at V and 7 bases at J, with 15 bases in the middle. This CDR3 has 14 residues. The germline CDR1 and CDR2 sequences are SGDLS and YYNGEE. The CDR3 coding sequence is TGTGCCAGCAGCGCAGCCCTGGGGGGACATACGCAGTATTTT. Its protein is CASSAALGGHTQYF.

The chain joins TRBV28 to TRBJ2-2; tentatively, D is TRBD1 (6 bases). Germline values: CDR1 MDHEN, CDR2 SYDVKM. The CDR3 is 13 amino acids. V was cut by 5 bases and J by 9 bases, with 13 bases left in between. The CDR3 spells CASSLHRVRELFF. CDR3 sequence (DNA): TGTGCCAGCAGTCTCCACAGGGTTCGGGAGCTGTTTTTT.

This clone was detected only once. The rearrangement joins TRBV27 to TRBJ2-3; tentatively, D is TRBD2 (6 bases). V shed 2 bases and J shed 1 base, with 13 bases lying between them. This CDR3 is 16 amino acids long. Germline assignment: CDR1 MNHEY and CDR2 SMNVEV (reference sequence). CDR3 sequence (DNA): TGTGCCAGCAGTTTACTAGCGCCCCCGGGCACAGATACGCAGTATTTT. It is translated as CASSLLAPPGTDTQYF.